The clone carrying this TCR beta chain was seen only a few times. Its target is unknown. The treatment denotes: some 20 received Ad26.COV2.S at low or high dose, single or two shots; roughly five received placebo; per-sample allocation not given. Collection of samples fell on day 63 after the first vaccine or placebo injection. An adult of 18-55 years in Boston served as donor. Repertoires were generated with immunoSEQ multiplex PCR, while TCRdb's copy carries only in-frame clones and drops some. The table includes about 350,000 clones, around 84% detected once. V was clipped by 6 bases and J by 2 bases, with 10 bases between them. This CDR3 region has 13 residues. CDR1 is SNHLY, CDR2 FYNNEI, per germline. This sample stems from a study of Ad26.COV2.S vaccination and SARS-CoV-2 variants. Study at large: Sample donor was a member of the COV1001 Ad26.COV2.S trial arm. Doses of Ad26.COV2.S were injected into muscle once or twice, 56 days apart. Findings and limits, study-wide: Spike-specific TCR breadth ran higher among vaccine recipients than placebo recipients.

The chain joins TRBV2 to TRBJ1-1, with unresolved D. The sample was peripheral blood, taken in a trial of Ad26.COV2.S vaccine versus placebo. This receptor was obtained from a person aged 18-60 years who received the Ad26.COV2.S COVID-19 vaccine or a placebo. CDR3 region: CASRVGENTEAFF. CDR3 nucleotide sequence: TGTGCCAGCAGAGTGGGAGAAAACACTGAAGCTTTCTTT.